What follows are 27 T cell receptor beta chains derived from one specimen sequenced in a study of T cells after yellow fever vaccination. Each CDR3 protein gets one entry after TCRdb re-called the 5' RACE reads with MiXCR. The sample consists of about 340,000 distinct CDR3 sequences, roughly an eighth of them appearing once. The material sequenced was CD4+ T cells sorted from PBMCs, taken 15 days after the yellow fever booster vaccination. The receptors were gathered from a man between 18 and 29 years old who received the YFV17D yellow fever vaccine.

This clonotype was detected a few times. This chain links TRBV12-3 or TRBV12-4 with TRBJ2-7, with 7 bases matching TRBD1. This CDR3 is 14 amino acids long. After removal of 7 bases from V and 3 bases from J, the junction contained 9 bases not matched to a gene. The chain's CDR3 is CASTMTGSFYEQYF. In nucleotides, the CDR3 is TGTGCCAGCACGATGACAGGGTCCTTCTACGAGCAGTACTTC.

The V gene is TRBV20-1, the J gene TRBJ2-5, with TRBD2 identical over 11 bases. The CDR3 extends over 14 amino acids. Germline CDR1 DFQATT, CDR2 SNEGSKA (reference sequence). J gave up 5 bases and V 7 bases, and 9 bases lay outside the gene matches. The CDR3 DNA sequence: TGCAGTGTCGTAGCGGGGGGGCCGCGTGAGACCCAGTACTTC. Translated: CSVVAGGPRETQYF.

This clonotype has a handful of counts. The V call is TRBV5-1, the J call TRBJ1-1, with unresolved D. The CDR3 has 16 amino acids. V lost 0 bases, J lost 0 bases, and 12 bases lay in between. The germline CDR1 and CDR2 sequences are SGHRS and YFSETQ. CDR3 sequence reads: CASSLGTGRMNTEAFF. The DNA of the CDR3 is TGCGCCAGCAGCTTGGGAACTGGTCGTATGAACACTGAAGCTTTCTTT.

This clonotype was counted a few times. CDR3 sequence: CASSYSEFHWGARSQPQHF. Written as DNA, the CDR3 is TGTGCCAGCAGTTACTCCGAGTTTCATTGGGGGGCGAGGAGTCAGCCCCAGCATTTT. V and J are TRBV6-5 and TRBJ1-5, with D maybe TRBD1 (6 bases). The CDR3 is made up of 19 amino acids. V shed 0 bases and J shed 6 bases, with 24 bases lying between them. Germline lookup yields CDR1 MNHEY and CDR2 SVGAGI.

The CDR3 DNA sequence: TGCGCCAGCAGCCCATCTAGCGGGGGGGCCTTTCACAGTGAGCAGTTCTTC. Protein product: CASSPSSGGAFHSEQFF. This sequence joins TRBV4-3 and TRBJ2-1; 12 bases line up with TRBD2. CDR3 size: 17 residues. Germline CDR1 LGHNA, CDR2 YSLEER. The ends lost 4 bases at V and 9 bases at J; junction bases unmatched: 13.

This sequence joins TRBV5-5 and TRBJ1-5; D unresolved. Germline lookup yields CDR1 SGHKS and CDR2 YYEKEE (reference sequence). V was shortened by 1 base and J by 5 bases, with 7 bases between the two germline ends. The length of the CDR3 is 13 residues. The CDR3 DNA reads as TGTGCCAGCAGCTTGATAACCGATCAGCCCCAGCATTTT. Translated, it gives CASSLITDQPQHF. Looking up the rest from reference TRBV5-5 and TRBJ1-5 gives the full variable domain: DAGVTQSPTHLIKTRGQQVTLRCSPISGHKSVSWYQQVLGQGPQFIFQYYEKEERGRGNFPDRFSARQFPNYSSELNVNALLLGDSALYLCASSLITDQPQHFGDGTRLSIL.

This clonotype was picked up a small number of times. The chain recombines TRBV20-1 with TRBJ2-2; D may correspond to TRBD1 or TRBD2 (5 bases each). Germline CDR1 is DFQATT and CDR2 is SNEGSKA (reference sequence). V was shortened by 8 bases and J by 4 bases, with 11 bases between the two germline ends. The CDR3 is made up of 12 amino acids. The CDR3 spells CSSDGGTGELFF. Written as DNA, the CDR3 is TGCAGTTCTGATGGGGGCACCGGGGAGCTGTTTTTT.

This rearrangement joins TRBV6-5 to TRBJ1-2; a weak D match, TRBD1 (5 bases). The germline gives CDR1 MNHEY, CDR2 SVGAGI. The CDR3 loop spans 16 amino acids. Trimming took off 0 bases at V and 2 bases at J, with 13 bases between the two ends. The CDR3 loop is CASSYSLAGGNYGYTF. The CDR3 coding sequence is TGTGCCAGCAGTTACTCATTAGCGGGGGGAAACTATGGCTACACCTTC.

The sample holds a few counts of this clonotype. This chain joins TRBV7-6 and TRBJ1-2; TRBD1 might be the D (6 bases). The germline V gene has CDR1 SGHVS and CDR2 FNYEAQ. This CDR3 contains 14 residues. Trimming removed 3 bases at V and 1 base at J, with 9 bases between. In DNA, the CDR3 is TGTGCCAGCAGCTTGGGACACCTTAACTATGGCTACACCTTC. Protein product: CASSLGHLNYGYTF.

The rearrangement links TRBV20-1 to TRBJ2-1; possibly TRBD1 for D (6 bases). Trimming stripped 0 bases from V and 0 bases from J, with 15 bases between. CDR3 length: 17 amino acids. Looked up from germline, CDR1 is DFQATT and CDR2 is SNEGSKA (reference sequence). CDR3 nucleotide sequence: TGCAGTGCTAGAGATCGTGGGGGCGGATTCTCCTACAATGAGCAGTTCTTC. Translation gives CSARDRGGGFSYNEQFF.

The chain is built from TRBV10-3 and TRBJ2-5; D gene ambiguous. The CDR3 spans 14 residues. Germline V gives CDR1 ENHRY, CDR2 SYGVKD. Deletions cut 0 bases from V and 5 bases from J, with 10 bases between. The CDR3 region is CAISESRSWETQYF. The CDR3 bases are TGTGCCATCAGTGAGTCTCGATCTTGGGAGACCCAGTACTTC.

This sequence joins TRBV7-9 and TRBJ1-6, with 7 bases identical to TRBD1. The germline V gene has CDR1 SEHNR and CDR2 FQNEAQ (reference sequence). J lost 14 bases, V lost 0 bases, and 10 bases had no gene match. CDR3 length equals 15 residues. CDR3 amino acids: CASSLARDSSFTLHF. For the CDR3, the DNA is TGTGCCAGCAGCTTAGCCCGGGACAGCTCCTTCACCCTCCACTTT.

This clonotype has only a few counts. CDR3 sequence (DNA): TGTGCCAGCAGCTCCACAGGGGGCGGCTACGAGCAGTACTTC. Residues: CASSSTGGGYEQYF. The chain has TRBV7-8 and TRBJ2-7, with 9 bases that match TRBD1. Germline CDR1 and CDR2: SGHVS and FQNEAQ. This CDR3 comprises 14 residues. V shed 4 bases, J shed 3 bases, and the junction held 4 bases outside the gene matches.

This clonotype was picked up a small number of times. V is TRBV4-2 and J is TRBJ2-3; 11 positions match TRBD2. The CDR3 contains 17 residues. Looked up from germline, CDR1 is LGHNA and CDR2 is YNFKEQ. J was trimmed by 2 bases and V by 3 bases; bases with no gene match: 7. CDR3 loop: CASSQGTSGDVTDTQYF. The CDR3 region has the DNA TGTGCCAGCAGCCAGGGGACTAGCGGAGACGTCACAGATACGCAGTATTTT.

This clonotype was counted a few times. The V gene is TRBV29-1, the J gene TRBJ1-6; D is unresolved. The ends were cut back, 6 bases at V and 8 bases at J, with 14 bases in the middle. Germline CDR1 is SQVTM and CDR2 is ANQGSEA. The CDR3 is made up of 13 amino acids. The CDR3 protein is CSVILGRDSPLHF. The CDR3 coding sequence is TGCAGCGTGATACTAGGACGGGATTCACCCCTCCACTTT.

The CDR3 DNA follows: TGTGCCTGGAAAACCTGGACAGGGCCCGACGAGCAGTACTTC. Translation gives CAWKTWTGPDEQYF. The genes are TRBV30 and TRBJ2-7; 8 nucleotides line up with TRBD1. J gave up 5 bases and V 4 bases, and 10 bases lay outside the gene matches. The CDR3 loop spans 14 amino acids. The V gene's germline CDR1 is GTSNPN and CDR2 SVGIG (reference sequence).

V gene TRBV24-1 combines with J gene TRBJ1-5, with TRBD1 identical over 8 bases. V gave up 7 bases and J gave up 5 bases; unmatched junction bases: 6. Germline V gene sequence: CDR1 KGHDR, CDR2 SFDVKD. This CDR3 is 14 amino acids long. CDR3 protein: CATSDRGADQPQHF. The CDR3 DNA reads TGTGCCACCAGCGACAGGGGTGCGGATCAGCCCCAGCATTTT.

The V gene is TRBV11-3, the J gene TRBJ2-6; D is unclear. This CDR3 is 17 amino acids long. Germline V CDR1 and CDR2: SGHNT, YENEEA. V shed 1 base and J shed 4 bases, with 14 bases lying between them. CDR3 in DNA: TGTGCCAGCAGCTTAGGCGCCCGGATGGCAGGGGCCAACGTCCTGACTTTC. It encodes CASSLGARMAGANVLTF.

A few counts support this clonotype. The chain links TRBV5-1 to TRBJ2-1; D is unclear. The CDR3 contains 13 residues. V was pared by 0 bases and J by 8 bases, with 9 bases between. Germline V lookup: CDR1 SGHRS, CDR2 YFSETQ. As DNA, the CDR3 is TGCGCCAGCAGCTTGGATAGTCTTGATGAGCAGTTCTTC. Protein product: CASSLDSLDEQFF.

This clonotype was seen many times. The chain links TRBV6-5 to TRBJ1-2, with D tentatively TRBD1 (6 bases). This CDR3 region has 12 residues. CDR1 is MNHEY, CDR2 SVGAGI, per germline. Trimming pared 5 bases from V and 6 bases from J, leaving 10 bases between. CDR3 residues: CASSDQGNGYTF. The CDR3 DNA is TGTGCCAGCAGTGATCAGGGGAATGGCTACACCTTC.

This clonotype was observed a handful of times. The CDR3 here is CASRGDWGYEQYV. The CDR3 DNA reads as TGTGCCAGCAGAGGGGACTGGGGCTACGAGCAGTACGTC. The chain has TRBV28 and TRBJ2-7, with TRBD2 as a possible D gene (6 bases). In germline, CDR1 is MDHEN, CDR2 SYDVKM. The CDR3 has 13 amino acids. The ends were cut back, 6 bases at V and 3 bases at J, with 12 bases in the middle.

A few counts support this clonotype. The chain recombines TRBV20-1 with TRBJ2-7; D is possibly TRBD2 (6 bases). The CDR3 contains 15 residues. Trimming shortened V by 1 base and J by 4 bases, and 17 bases separated the two germline ends. The germline V gene encodes CDR1 DFQATT and CDR2 SNEGSKA (reference sequence). CDR3 protein: CSARAPNGGAYEQYF. CDR3 DNA: TGCAGTGCTAGAGCCCCCAACGGGGGTGCGTACGAGCAGTACTTC.

This clonotype was counted between two and nine times. This chain connects TRBV20-1 to TRBJ2-1; 11 nucleotides agree with TRBD2. Germline V gene lookup returns CDR1 DFQATT and CDR2 SNEGSKA (reference sequence). There are 17 residues in the CDR3. The V gene end was trimmed by 6 bases and the J gene end by 4 bases; junction bases not matched to a gene: 14. This CDR3 reads CSALTTSGGTLYNEQFF. The CDR3 DNA reads as TGCAGTGCCCTGACCACTAGCGGGGGAACTCTATACAATGAGCAGTTCTTC.

The chain carries TRBV5-1 and TRBJ2-3; TRBD2 matches at 14 bases. Germline V gives CDR1 SGHRS, CDR2 YFSETQ. The CDR3 consists of 17 residues. The V gene end was trimmed by 3 bases and the J gene end by 1 base; junction bases not matched to a gene: 4. In DNA, the CDR3 is TGCGCCAGCAGCTCGAGGACTAGCGGGGGGCGCACAGATACGCAGTATTTT. Translating it yields CASSSRTSGGRTDTQYF.

The rearrangement links TRBV5-1 to TRBJ2-7; TRBD1 matches at 11 bases. The CDR3 is 14 amino acids. V lost 4 bases to trimming and J lost 5 bases; unmatched junction nucleotides: 5. Germline CDR1 reads SGHRS; CDR2 reads YFSETQ. CDR3 bases: TGCGCCAGCAGCAAGGACAGGGGGCTGAACGAGCAGTACTTC. Its protein is CASSKDRGLNEQYF.

The chain combines TRBV29-1 with TRBJ1-6, with 8 bases lining up with TRBD1. The CDR3 runs 13 residues. Trimming cost V 4 bases and J 6 bases; bases outside gene matches: 2. Germline CDR1 is SQVTM and CDR2 is ANQGSEA. CDR3: CSVAGGFNSPLHF. In nucleotides, the CDR3 is TGCAGCGTTGCAGGGGGCTTTAATTCACCCCTCCACTTT.

This clonotype was picked up a small number of times. The chain couples TRBV29-1 to TRBJ1-4, with a tentative D call TRBD1 (6 bases). The CDR3 extends over 14 amino acids. The germline CDR1 and CDR2 sequences are SQVTM and ANQGSEA. V was clipped by 7 bases and J by 4 bases, with 16 bases between them. The CDR3 loop is CSAGITGINEKLFF. CDR3 bases: TGCAGCGCGGGCATAACAGGGATTAATGAAAAACTGTTTTTT.